This T cell receptor beta chain derives from a study of Ad26.COV2.S vaccination and SARS-CoV-2 variants. Study background: Into the muscle, Ad26.COV2.S was dosed once or twice, 56 days apart. Study-level results: Placebo and vaccine recipients had non-spike TCR breadth that was similar. The placebo group had lower spike-specific TCR breadth than the vaccine recipients did. TCR breadth and depth analyses may have underestimated total T cell responses.

Per the germline V gene, CDR1 is MNHEY and CDR2 is SVGAGI. This CDR3 contains 14 residues. Between the trimmed V and J ends, which lost 0 bases and 2 bases, there was a span of 8 bases. This clone was picked up many times. Its specificity is not known. Regarding treatment: 15 to 20 received Ad26.COV2.S at low or high dose, single or two shots; about 5 received placebo; per-sample allocation not given. Specimen acquisition occurred on day 63 following the initial vaccine or placebo injection. The repertoire was sequenced with immunoSEQ multiplex PCR; TCRdb's copy has only in-frame clones and lacks some. The sample consists of hundreds of thousands of clones, more than 80% of them appearing once.

The source was peripheral blood, collected in a trial of Ad26.COV2.S vaccine versus placebo. V usage is TRBV6-5 and J usage is TRBJ2-7; D is undetermined. The TCR comes from a person between 18 and 60 years old who received the Ad26.COV2.S COVID-19 vaccine or a placebo. The CDR3 sequence is CASSYSSVPYEQYF. The CDR3 nucleotides are TGTGCCAGCAGTTACTCGAGCGTACCCTACGAGCAGTACTTC.